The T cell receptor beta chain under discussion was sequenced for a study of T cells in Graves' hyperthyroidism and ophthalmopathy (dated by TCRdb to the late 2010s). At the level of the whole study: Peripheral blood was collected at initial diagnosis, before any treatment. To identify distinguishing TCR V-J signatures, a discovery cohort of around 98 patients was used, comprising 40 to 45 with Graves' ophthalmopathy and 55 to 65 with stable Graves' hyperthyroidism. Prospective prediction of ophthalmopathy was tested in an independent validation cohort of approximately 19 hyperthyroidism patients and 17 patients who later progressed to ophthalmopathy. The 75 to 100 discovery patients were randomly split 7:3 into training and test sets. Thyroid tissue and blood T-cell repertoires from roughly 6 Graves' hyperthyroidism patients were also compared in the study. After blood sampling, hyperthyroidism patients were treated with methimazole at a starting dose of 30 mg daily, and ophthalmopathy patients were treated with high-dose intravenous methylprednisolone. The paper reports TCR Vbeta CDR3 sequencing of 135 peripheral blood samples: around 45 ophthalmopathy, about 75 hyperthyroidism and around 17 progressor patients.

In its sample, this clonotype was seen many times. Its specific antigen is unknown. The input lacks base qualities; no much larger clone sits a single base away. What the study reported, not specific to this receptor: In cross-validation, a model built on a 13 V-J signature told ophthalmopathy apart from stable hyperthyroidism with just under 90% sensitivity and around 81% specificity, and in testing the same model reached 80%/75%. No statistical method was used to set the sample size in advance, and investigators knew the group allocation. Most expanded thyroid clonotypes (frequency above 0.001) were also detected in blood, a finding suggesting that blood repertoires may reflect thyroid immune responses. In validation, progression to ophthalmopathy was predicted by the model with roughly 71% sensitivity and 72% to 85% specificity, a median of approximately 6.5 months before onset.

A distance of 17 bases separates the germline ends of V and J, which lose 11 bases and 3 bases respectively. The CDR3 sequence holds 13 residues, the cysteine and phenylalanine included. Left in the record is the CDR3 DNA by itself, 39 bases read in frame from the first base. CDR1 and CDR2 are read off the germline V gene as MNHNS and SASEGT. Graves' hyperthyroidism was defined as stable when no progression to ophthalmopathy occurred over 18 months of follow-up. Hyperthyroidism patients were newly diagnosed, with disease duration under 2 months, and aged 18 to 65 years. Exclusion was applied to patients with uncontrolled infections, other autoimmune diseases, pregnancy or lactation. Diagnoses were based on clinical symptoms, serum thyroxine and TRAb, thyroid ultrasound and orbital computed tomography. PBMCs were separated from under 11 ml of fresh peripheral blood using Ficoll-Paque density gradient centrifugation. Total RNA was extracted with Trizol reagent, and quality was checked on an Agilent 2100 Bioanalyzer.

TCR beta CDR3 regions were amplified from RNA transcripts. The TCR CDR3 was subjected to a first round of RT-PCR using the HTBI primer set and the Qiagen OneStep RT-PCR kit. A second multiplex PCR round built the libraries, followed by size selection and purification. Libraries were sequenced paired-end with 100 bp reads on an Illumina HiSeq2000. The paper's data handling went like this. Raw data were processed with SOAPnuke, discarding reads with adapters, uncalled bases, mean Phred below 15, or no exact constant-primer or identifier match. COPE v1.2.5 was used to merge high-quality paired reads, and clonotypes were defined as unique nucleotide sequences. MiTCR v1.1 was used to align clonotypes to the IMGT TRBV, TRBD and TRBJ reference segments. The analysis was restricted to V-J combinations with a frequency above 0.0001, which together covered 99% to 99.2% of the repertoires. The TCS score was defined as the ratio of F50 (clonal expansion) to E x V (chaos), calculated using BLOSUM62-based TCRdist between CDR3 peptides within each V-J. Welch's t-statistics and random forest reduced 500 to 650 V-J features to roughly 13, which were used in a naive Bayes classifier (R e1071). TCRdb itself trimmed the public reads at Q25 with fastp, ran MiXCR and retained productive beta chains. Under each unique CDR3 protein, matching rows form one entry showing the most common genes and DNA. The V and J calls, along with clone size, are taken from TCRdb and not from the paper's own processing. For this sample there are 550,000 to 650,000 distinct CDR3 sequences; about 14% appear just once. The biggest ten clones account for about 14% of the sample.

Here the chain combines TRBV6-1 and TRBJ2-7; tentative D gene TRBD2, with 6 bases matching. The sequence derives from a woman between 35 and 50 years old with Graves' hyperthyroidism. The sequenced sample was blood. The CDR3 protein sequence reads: CAGGDPGLYEQYF. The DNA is TGTGCCGGAGGGGATCCCGGACTCTACGAGCAGTACTTC.